This TCR beta chain was recorded in a study of Ad26.COV2.S vaccination and SARS-CoV-2 variants. Whole-study results and caveats: Similar non-spike TCR breadth was seen in vaccine and placebo recipients.

This CDR3 is built from 13 residues. With V trimmed by 7 bases and J by 5 bases, 6 bases remained unmatched. CDR1 is MNHEY, CDR2 SVGAGI, per germline. Profiling relied on immunoSEQ multiplex PCR, and the TCRdb table lists in-frame clones only, not all of them. The top ten clones hold approximately 3.7% of a sample with about 410,000 clones, 88% of them seen once. Noted treatment: roughly 20 received Ad26.COV2.S at low or high dose, single or two shots; about 5 received placebo; per-sample allocation not given. The investigators took samples on day 63 after the first vaccine or placebo injection. Cohort 1b enrolled adults aged 18-55 years in Boston. A single count supports this clone. Its antigen is unidentified.

This specimen was peripheral blood, taken in a trial of Ad26.COV2.S vaccine versus placebo. V and J are TRBV6-5 and TRBJ2-7, with 9 bases lining up with TRBD2. This clonotype was obtained from a person between 18 and 59 years old who received the Ad26.COV2.S COVID-19 vaccine or a placebo. CDR3 amino acids: CASTRGGADEQYF. The CDR3 nucleotides read TGTGCCAGCACTCGCGGGGGGGCTGACGAGCAGTACTTC.